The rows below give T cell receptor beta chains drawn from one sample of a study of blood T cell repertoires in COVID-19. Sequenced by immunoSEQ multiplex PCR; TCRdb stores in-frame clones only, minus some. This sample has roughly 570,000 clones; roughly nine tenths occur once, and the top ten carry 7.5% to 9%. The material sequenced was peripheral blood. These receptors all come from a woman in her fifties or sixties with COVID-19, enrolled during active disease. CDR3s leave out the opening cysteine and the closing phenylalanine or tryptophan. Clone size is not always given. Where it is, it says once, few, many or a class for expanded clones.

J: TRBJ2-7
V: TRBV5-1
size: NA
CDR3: ASSEVGAGGYEQY

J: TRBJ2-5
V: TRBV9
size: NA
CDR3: ASSPGQGGETQY

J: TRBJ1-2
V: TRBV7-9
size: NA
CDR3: ASSEQGYYGYT

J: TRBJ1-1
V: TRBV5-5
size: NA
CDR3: ASSKGQVITEAF

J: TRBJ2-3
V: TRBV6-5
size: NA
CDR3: ASSYSLDSGTDTQY

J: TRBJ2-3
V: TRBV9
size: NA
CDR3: ASSRSSPDTQY

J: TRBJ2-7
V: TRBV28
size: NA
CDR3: ASSLGGTYEQY

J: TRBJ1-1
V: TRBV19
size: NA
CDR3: ASSLARGAGTEAF

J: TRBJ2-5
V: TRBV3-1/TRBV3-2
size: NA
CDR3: ASSQVLRGFGETQY

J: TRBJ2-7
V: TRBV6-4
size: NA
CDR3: ASSPEGGPYEQY

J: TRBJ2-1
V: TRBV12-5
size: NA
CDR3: ASGSPSWTDDNEQF

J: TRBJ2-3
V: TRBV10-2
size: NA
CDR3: ASSEAGGFTDTQY

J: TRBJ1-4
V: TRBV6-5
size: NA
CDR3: ASSPQRPNEKLF

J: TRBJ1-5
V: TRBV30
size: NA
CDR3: AWSVGGNQPQH

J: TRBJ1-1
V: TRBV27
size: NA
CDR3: ASSLSWGPMNTEAF

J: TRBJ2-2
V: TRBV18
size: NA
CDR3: ASSRLPGTANTGELF

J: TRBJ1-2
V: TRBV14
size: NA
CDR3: ASSQARGGGSYT

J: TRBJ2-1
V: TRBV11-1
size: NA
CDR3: ASSLALDREAF

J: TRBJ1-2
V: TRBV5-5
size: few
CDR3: ASSTLNRGIYGYT

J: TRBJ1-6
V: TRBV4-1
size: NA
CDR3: ASSHFTGTGLTLSSYNSPLH

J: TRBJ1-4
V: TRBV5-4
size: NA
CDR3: ASSFGQGTNEKLF

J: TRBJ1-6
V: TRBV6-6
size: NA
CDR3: ASRGGQGAIESPLH

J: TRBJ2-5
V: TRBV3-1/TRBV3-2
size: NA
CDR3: ASSPSGQWGTQY

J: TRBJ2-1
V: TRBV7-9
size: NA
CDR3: ASSPSGGATGNEQF

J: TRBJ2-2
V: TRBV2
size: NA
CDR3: ASSDLLATGELF

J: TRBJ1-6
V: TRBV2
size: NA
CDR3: ASMRSSYNSPLH

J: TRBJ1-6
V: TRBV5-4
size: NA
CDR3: ASSRGAGSHNSPLH